The 9 T cell receptor beta chains reported below all come from one sample, sequenced in a study of blood T cell repertoires in COVID-19. TCRdb's table, derived via immunoSEQ multiplex PCR, lists solely in-frame clones and lacks some. The sample consists of about 68,000 clones, roughly 84% of them appearing once. The sequenced sample was peripheral blood. The receptors shown here come from a man aged 50 to 60 with active COVID-19.

The chain has TRBV11-3 and TRBJ2-3; D is ambiguous. The CDR3 length is 14 residues. In germline, CDR1 is SGHNT, CDR2 YENEEA. Trimming pared 1 base from V and 1 base from J, leaving 6 bases between. Here the CDR3 reads CASSLGQGTDTQYF. As DNA, the CDR3 is TGTGCCAGCAGCTTAGGGCAGGGCACAGATACGCAGTATTTT. The full variable domain, its missing parts supplied by reference TRBV11-3 and TRBJ2-3, is EAGVVQSPRYKIIEKKQPVAFWCNPISGHNTLYWYLQNLGQGPELLIRYENEEAVDDSQLPKDRFSAERLKGVDSTLKIQPAELGDSAVYLCASSLGQGTDTQYFGPGTRLTVL.

This sequence joins TRBV6-5 and TRBJ2-4; 8 bases line up with TRBD2. The ends lost 11 bases at V and 3 bases at J; junction bases unmatched: 6. The CDR3 sequence is 13 residues long. Germline V CDR1 and CDR2: MNHEY, SVGAGI. CDR3 DNA: TGTGCCGCGGGGGGAGGAGACAAAAACATTCAGTACTTC. Protein product: CAAGGGDKNIQYF.

The J gene is TRBJ1-2, the V gene TRBV27, with TRBD1 as a possible D gene (6 bases). Germline V lookup: CDR1 MNHEY, CDR2 SMNVEV (reference sequence). This CDR3 region has 13 residues. V was cut by 6 bases and J by 3 bases, with 11 bases left in between. CDR3 in amino acids: CASRQEGDYGYTF. CDR3 in DNA: TGTGCCAGCAGGCAAGAGGGGGACTATGGCTACACCTTC.

The rearrangement links TRBV6-1 to TRBJ1-3; 9 bases match TRBD1. CDR1 and CDR2 from the germline V gene are MNHNS and SASEGT. Unmatched junction bases numbered 11, after V lost 3 bases and J lost 11 bases. The CDR3 runs to 15 residues. The CDR3 loop reads CASSDPGTGPGAIYF. The CDR3 DNA reads as TGTGCCAGCAGTGACCCCGGGACAGGGCCCGGAGCCATATATTTT.

The CDR3 DNA reads TGTGCCAGCAGCCAAGATGCCAGCGGGGACCTGCCGCAGTACTTC. It translates to CASSQDASGDLPQYF. This sequence joins TRBV14 and TRBJ2-7, with 7 bases aligning to TRBD2. CDR1 and CDR2 from the germline V gene are SGHDN and FVKESK. V lost 0 bases, J lost 9 bases, and 11 bases stayed unmatched. The CDR3 runs 15 residues.

J is TRBJ1-5 and V is TRBV7-9, with a possible D match to TRBD1 (6 bases). Germline assignment: CDR1 SEHNR and CDR2 FQNEAQ (reference sequence). The CDR3 length is 13 residues. V lost 8 bases and J 4 bases, leaving 12 bases between the germline ends. The CDR3 loop is CASVGQGNQPQHF. The CDR3 DNA sequence: TGTGCCAGCGTAGGTCAGGGGAATCAGCCCCAGCATTTT.

The chain carries TRBV9 and TRBJ1-6, with D possibly matching TRBD1 (5 bases). The germline gives CDR1 SGDLS, CDR2 YYNGEE. The CDR3 spans 16 residues. V dropped 0 bases and J dropped 9 bases, with 16 bases sitting between them. CDR3 in amino acids: CASSVEAGRNGSPLHF. The CDR3 bases are TGTGCCAGCAGCGTAGAGGCAGGGCGGAACGGTTCACCCCTCCACTTT. Combining the CDR3 with reference TRBV9 and TRBJ1-6 gives the whole variable domain DSGVTQTPKHLITATGQRVTLRCSPRSGDLSVYWYQQSLDQGLQFLIQYYNGEERAKGNILERFSAQQFPDLHSELNLSSLELGDSALYFCASSVEAGRNGSPLHFGNGTRLTVT.

This clone showed up just once. The chain combines TRBV2 with TRBJ2-7; TRBD2 aligns across 7 bases. This CDR3 is 14 amino acids long. V was clipped by 6 bases and J by 5 bases; unmatched bases: 10. Germline CDR1 SNHLY, CDR2 FYNNEI. For the CDR3, the DNA is TGTGCCAGCAGGGGAGGGGCCCTAGCCCACGAGCAGTACTTC. This gives the protein CASRGGALAHEQYF.

This clone was seen a single time. The chain joins TRBV10-2 to TRBJ1-1, with 8 positions matching TRBD1. Germline loops: CDR1 WSHSY, CDR2 SAAADI. The ends lost 3 bases at V and 5 bases at J; junction bases unmatched: 5. The CDR3 extends over 14 amino acids. In nucleotides, the CDR3 is TGCGCCAGCAGTGAATCAGGGGGCGGGACTGAAGCTTTCTTT. Translation gives CASSESGGGTEAFF.